This T cell receptor beta chain stems from a study of T cells in Graves' hyperthyroidism and ophthalmopathy. Per germline, CDR1 DFQATT and CDR2 SNEGSKA (reference sequence). Ends included, the CDR3 has 9 residues. This clonotype came up once. Its antigen is as yet unknown. Since the CDR3 does not end with the conserved phenylalanine or tryptophan, this likely comes from a read error. Because the CDR3's place on the DNA is in doubt, the DNA is left out and the CDR3 is given as listed by TCRdb. The study left out patients who had uncontrolled infection, other autoimmune disease, pregnancy or lactation. Clinicians diagnosed patients from clinical symptoms, serum thyroxine and TRAb, thyroid ultrasound and orbital computed tomography. Amplification of TCR beta CDR3 regions used RNA as the template. HTBI primers drove first-round RT-PCR of the TCR CDR3. Via MiXCR, TCRdb re-called the multiplex PCR reads, giving one row per CDR3 protein. The data contain about 570,000 distinct CDR3 sequences, 46% of them singletons.

Study-level findings and limits: A model of 13 V-J pairs discriminated ophthalmopathy from stable hyperthyroidism. Blood also held most thyroid clonotypes expanded beyond 0.001.

This receptor was identified in an adult woman with Graves' disease, either hyperthyroidism or ophthalmopathy (not recorded which). The specimen was peripheral blood or thyroid tissue (not recorded which). The chain recombines TRBV20-1 with TRBJ2-5; TRBD1, as called in the table, went unchecked against the DNA. The CDR3 sequence: CSASGQENY.